Below, 3 T cell receptor beta chains from the same sample are listed, as sequenced in a study of T-cell reconstitution after alpha-beta-depleted transplantation in children. Unique molecular identifiers tagged the TCRbeta library. TCRdb re-analysed the PCR reads in MiXCR, keeping a single row per CDR3 protein. This table has fewer than 250,000 distinct CDR3 sequences, roughly 8% appearing once. The sequenced sample was PBMCs, mostly from graft donor cells, obtained 180 days after TCRalphabeta/CD19-depleted stem cell transplant. These receptors originate from a male patient younger than 18 who had a stem cell transplant for acute lymphoblastic leukemia, so the T cells may come from the graft donor.

This clonotype has a count of ten or more. The CDR3 reads CATSRIDGLTDTQYF. The CDR3 DNA reads TGTGCCACCAGCAGGATCGACGGGCTCACAGATACGCAGTATTTT. V gene TRBV15 combines with J gene TRBJ2-3; no definite D call. V lost 3 bases, J lost 2 bases, and 12 bases lay in between. This CDR3 region has 15 residues. CDR1 and CDR2 (germline): LNHNV, YYDKDF (reference sequence).

On this clonotype: Being one base from a much bigger clone, this may be a read error. The gene calls are TRBV27 and TRBJ2-2, with D perhaps assigned TRBD1 or TRBD2 (5 bases each). Germline CDR1 MNHEY, CDR2 SMNVEV (reference sequence). This CDR3 has 14 amino acids. The CDR3 sequence: CASKRGTGTGALFF. Here the CDR3 DNA reads TGTGCCAGCAAGAGGGGTACGGGGACCGGGGCGCTGTTTTTT.

There are many counts of this clonotype. This chain's CDR3 is CASSQATLGPEAFF. CDR3 sequence (DNA): TGTGCCAGCAGCCAAGCAACACTTGGTCCTGAAGCTTTCTTT. The chain is built from TRBV4-2 and TRBJ1-1; unclear D gene. The CDR3 length is 14 residues. The V end lost 1 base, the J end lost 6 bases, and 12 bases lay between the germline ends. CDR1 LGHNA and CDR2 YNFKEQ come from the germline V gene.